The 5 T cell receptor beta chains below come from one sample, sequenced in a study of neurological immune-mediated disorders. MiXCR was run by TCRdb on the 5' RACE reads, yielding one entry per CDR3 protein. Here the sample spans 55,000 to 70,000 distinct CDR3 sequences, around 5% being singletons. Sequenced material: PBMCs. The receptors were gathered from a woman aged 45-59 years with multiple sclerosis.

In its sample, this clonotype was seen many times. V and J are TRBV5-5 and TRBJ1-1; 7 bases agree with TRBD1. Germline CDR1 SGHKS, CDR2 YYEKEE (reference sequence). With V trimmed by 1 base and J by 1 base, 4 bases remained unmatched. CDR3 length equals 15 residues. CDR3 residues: CASSLKGGTNTEAFF. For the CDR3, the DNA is TGTGCCAGCAGCTTGAAAGGGGGCACGAACACTGAAGCTTTCTTT. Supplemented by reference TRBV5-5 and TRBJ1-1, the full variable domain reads DAGVTQSPTHLIKTRGQQVTLRCSPISGHKSVSWYQQVLGQGPQFIFQYYEKEERGRGNFPDRFSARQFPNYSSELNVNALLLGDSALYLCASSLKGGTNTEAFFGQGTRLTVV.

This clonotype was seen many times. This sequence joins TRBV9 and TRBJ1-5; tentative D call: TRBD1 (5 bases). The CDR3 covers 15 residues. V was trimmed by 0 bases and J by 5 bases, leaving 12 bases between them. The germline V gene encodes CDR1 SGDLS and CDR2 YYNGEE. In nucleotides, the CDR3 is TGTGCCAGCAGCGTAGGGGCAGGGAGCTATCAGCCCCAGCATTTT. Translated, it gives CASSVGAGSYQPQHF.

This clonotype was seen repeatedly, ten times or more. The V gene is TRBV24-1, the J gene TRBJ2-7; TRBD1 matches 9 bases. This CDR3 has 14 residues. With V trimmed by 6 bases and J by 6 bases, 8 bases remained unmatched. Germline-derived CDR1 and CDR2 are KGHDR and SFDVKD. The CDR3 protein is CATSSGQGPFEQYF. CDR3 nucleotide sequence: TGTGCCACCAGTTCCGGACAGGGGCCGTTCGAGCAGTACTTC.

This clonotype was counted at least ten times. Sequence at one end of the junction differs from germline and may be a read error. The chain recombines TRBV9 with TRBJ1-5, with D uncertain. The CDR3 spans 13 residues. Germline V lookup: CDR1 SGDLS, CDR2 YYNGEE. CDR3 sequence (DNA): TGTGCCAGCAGCGTAGACACCTATCAGCCCCAGAATTTT. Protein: CASSVDTYQPQNF.

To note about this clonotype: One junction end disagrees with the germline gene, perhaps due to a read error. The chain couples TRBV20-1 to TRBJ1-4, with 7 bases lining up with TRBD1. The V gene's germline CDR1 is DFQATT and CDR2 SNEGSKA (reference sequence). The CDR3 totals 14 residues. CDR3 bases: TGCAGTGCTAGGTCGGGACAGAATAATGAAAAACCGTTTTTT. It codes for CSARSGQNNEKPFF.